This T cell receptor beta chain was captured in a study of T cells in Graves' hyperthyroidism and ophthalmopathy. Study findings and constraints: The model identified upcoming ophthalmopathy a median approximately six months ahead of onset. Among thyroid clonotypes expanded above 0.001, most also appeared in blood.

RNA transcripts provided the source from which TCR beta CDR3 regions were amplified. First-round RT-PCR with HTBI primers amplified the TCR CDR3 region. TCRdb reprocessed the multiplex PCR reads via MiXCR and lists one record per CDR3 protein. The sample has around 400,000 distinct CDR3 sequences, approximately 25% seen once; the top ten hold around 79%. The CDR3 runs 15 residues. V lost 5 bases and J lost 5; bases outside the gene matches: 11. Of note for this clonotype: Its cognate antigen is unknown.

The TCR was taken from a man aged 50-60 years with Graves' hyperthyroidism. V and J are TRBV12-3 or TRBV12-4 and TRBJ2-5, with 7 bases fitting TRBD1. Input material: blood. For the CDR3, the DNA is TGTGCCAGCAGTCGACGCAGACAGGGTGGGGAGACCCAGTACTTC. This encodes CASSRRRQGGETQYF.